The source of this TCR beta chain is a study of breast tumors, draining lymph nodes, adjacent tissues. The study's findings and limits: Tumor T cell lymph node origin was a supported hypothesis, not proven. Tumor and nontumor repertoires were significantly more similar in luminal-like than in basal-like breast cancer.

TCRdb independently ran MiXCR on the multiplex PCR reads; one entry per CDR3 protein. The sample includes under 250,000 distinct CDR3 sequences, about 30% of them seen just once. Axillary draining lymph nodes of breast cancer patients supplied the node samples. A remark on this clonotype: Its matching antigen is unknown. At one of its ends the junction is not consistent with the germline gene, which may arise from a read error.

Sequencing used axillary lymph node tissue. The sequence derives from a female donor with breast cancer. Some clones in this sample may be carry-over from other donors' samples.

The CDR3 reads CSARDVSPLPF. The CDR3 nucleotides are TGCAGTGCTAGAGATGTTTCACCCCTCCCCTTT. The chain combines TRBV20-1 with TRBJ1-6; D gene uncertain. The germline V gene has CDR1 DFQATT and CDR2 SNEGSKA (reference sequence). This CDR3 comprises 11 residues.